The rows below give T cell receptor beta chains drawn from one sample of a study of response to subunit inactivated influenza vaccine. TCRdb used MiXCR to reprocess the RT-PCR reads, holding one entry per CDR3 protein. Of about 540,000 distinct CDR3 sequences in the sample, roughly 23% are singletons; the top ten hold approximately 2.9%. The sample was also linked to a second study, of T cells expressing NK-cell markers.

The sample here was CD4+ T cells sorted from PBMCs, taken approximately 12 days after vaccination. Source of these receptors: a man aged 50-59 years who received an inactivated influenza vaccine. Each CDR3 is given with its conserved first and last residue. A D gene is named only where the DNA matches it firmly. Clone sizes are given selectively: once, few, many, or a class where the clone is expanded.

>TRBV5-1|.|TRBJ2-5|.|13
CASSDRLGETQYF
TGCGCCAGCAGCGACCGATTGGGGGAGACCCAGTACTTC
>TRBV20-1|TRBD1|TRBJ1-4|.|13
CSARYQGAEKLFF
TGCAGTGCTAGATATCAGGGGGCTGAAAAACTGTTTTTT
>TRBV18|TRBD1|TRBJ1-2|few|16
CASSPPMPGGSYGYTF
TGTGCCAGCTCACCACCGATGCCAGGGGGGTCCTATGGCTACACCTTC
>TRBV6-1|.|TRBJ2-5|.|17
CASIGNRGMSHLETQYF
TGTGCCAGTATTGGCAATCGGGGGATGAGCCACTTGGAGACCCAGTACTTC
>TRBV12-3/TRBV12-4|.|TRBJ1-2|many|13
CASSADRSYGYTF
TGTGCCAGCAGTGCGGACAGATCCTATGGCTACACCTTC
>TRBV24-1|.|TRBJ2-1|few|14
CATASGHPNAEQFF
TGTGCCACCGCCTCTGGACACCCCAATGCAGAGCAGTTCTTC
>TRBV6-5|.|TRBJ2-6|few|17
CASSYSNGGAGANVLTF
TGTGCCAGCAGTTACTCGAACGGGGGCGCTGGGGCCAACGTCCTGACTTTC
>TRBV14|.|TRBJ2-2|.|16
CASSQRMTGNTGELFF
TGTGCCAGCAGCCAGAGGATGACAGGGAACACCGGGGAGCTGTTTTTT
>TRBV28|.|TRBJ2-3|.|13
CASSSEGGRTQYF
TGTGCCAGCAGTTCGGAGGGGGGAAGGACGCAGTATTTT
>TRBV5-1|TRBD2|TRBJ2-1|.|14
CASSFSGSGYEQFF
TGCGCCAGCAGTTTTAGCGGGAGCGGCTATGAGCAGTTCTTC
>TRBV12-3/TRBV12-4|.|TRBJ2-7|many|11
CASSISYEQYF
TGTGCCAGCAGTATCTCCTACGAGCAGTACTTC
>TRBV20-1|.|TRBJ2-1|.|13
CSASRTAHNEQFF
TGCAGTGCTAGTAGGACAGCACACAATGAGCAGTTCTTC
>TRBV6-2/TRBV6-3|.|TRBJ2-7|.|12
CAGGWTSYEQYF
TGTGCCGGGGGATGGACATCCTACGAGCAGTACTTC
>TRBV10-3|.|TRBJ2-1|.|13
CAISDLLDNEQFF
TGTGCCATCAGTGACCTCCTAGACAATGAGCAGTTCTTC
>TRBV5-1|TRBD2|TRBJ2-5|many|16
CASSLISGRGRETQYF
TGCGCCAGCAGCTTGATATCCGGGAGGGGCCGAGAGACCCAGTACTTC
>TRBV19|TRBD2|TRBJ2-5|.|15
CASKTSGGPQETQYF
TGTGCCAGTAAGACTAGCGGGGGACCCCAAGAGACCCAGTACTTC
>TRBV6-1|TRBD1|TRBJ2-3|once|15
CASSDPDRGSDTQYF
TGTGCCAGCAGTGATCCGGACAGGGGGTCAGATACGCAGTATTTT
>TRBV7-9|.|TRBJ2-5|.|15
CASSLANGGQETQYF
TGTGCCAGCAGCTTAGCGAATGGGGGACAAGAGACCCAGTACTTC
>TRBV28|TRBD1|TRBJ1-2|.|14
CASNRRQGIYGYTF
TGTGCCAGCAACCGAAGACAGGGGATATATGGCTACACCTTC
>TRBV5-4|.|TRBJ2-1|.|16
CASSLVRSEGRNEQFF
TGTGCCAGCAGCTTGGTCAGAAGTGAGGGGCGGAATGAGCAGTTCTTC
>TRBV29-1|.|TRBJ2-5|.|12
CSVARGAETQYF
TGCAGCGTGGCTAGGGGCGCGGAGACCCAGTACTTC
>TRBV5-1|.|TRBJ2-7|.|16
CASSIRQDLRGYEQYF
TGCGCCAGCAGCATTAGACAGGACCTTCGTGGCTACGAGCAGTACTTC
>TRBV2|.|TRBJ2-5|many|13
CASRERRKETQYF
TGTGCCAGCAGAGAACGACGGAAAGAGACCCAGTACTTC
>TRBV27|.|TRBJ1-2|.|14
CASSGGSKHYGYTF
TGTGCCAGCAGTGGAGGGAGCAAGCACTATGGCTACACCTTC
>TRBV12-3/TRBV12-4|.|TRBJ2-2|many|17
CASSLDPRIRGTGELFF
TGTGCCAGCAGTTTAGACCCCCGTATTCGGGGGACCGGGGAGCTGTTTTTT
>TRBV4-3|TRBD1|TRBJ2-5|.|17
CASSQDIPGQGRETQYF
TGCGCCAGCAGCCAAGATATTCCGGGACAGGGAAGAGAGACCCAGTACTTC
>TRBV5-1|.|TRBJ2-3|.|16
CASSLATGLFLGTQYF
TGCGCCAGCAGCTTGGCAACTGGACTCTTCTTGGGTACGCAGTATTTT
>TRBV4-3|.|TRBJ2-1|few|13
CASGKRGGNEQFF
TGCGCCAGCGGGAAACGGGGAGGCAATGAGCAGTTCTTC
>TRBV29-1|.|TRBJ2-7|.|16
CSVGLLRGPLSYEQYF
TGCAGCGTTGGTTTACTCCGCGGACCCCTCTCCTACGAGCAGTACTTC
>TRBV29-1|TRBD2|TRBJ2-3|few|16
CSVGRNRLALTDTQYF
TGCAGCGTTGGGCGAAACCGACTAGCGTTGACAGATACGCAGTATTTT
>TRBV5-6|TRBD1|TRBJ1-5|.|15
CASSLGQGARQPQHF
TGTGCCAGCAGCCTGGGACAGGGGGCTCGCCAGCCCCAGCATTTT
>TRBV12-3/TRBV12-4|.|TRBJ1-5|few|14
CASSLVREGQPQHF
TGTGCCAGCAGTTTAGTCAGGGAGGGTCAGCCCCAGCATTTT
>TRBV5-6|.|TRBJ1-2|.|14
CASTLAGRLYGYTF
TGTGCCAGCACCTTGGCGGGGAGACTCTATGGCTACACCTTC
>TRBV5-5|.|TRBJ2-7|.|17
CASSLYLEAGSLSEQYF
TGTGCCAGCAGCTTGTATTTGGAGGCAGGGAGTCTATCCGAGCAGTACTTC
>TRBV4-3|.|TRBJ1-2|.|14
CASSQDKGNYGYTF
TGCGCCAGCAGCCAAGATAAGGGTAACTATGGCTACACCTTC
>TRBV5-1|TRBD1|TRBJ1-1|many|13
CASSGTVNTEAFF
TGTGCCAGCAGCGGGACAGTGAACACTGAAGCTTTCTTT
>TRBV21-1|.|TRBJ1-4|.|13
CASTGRSGEKLFF
TGTGCCAGCACCGGAAGATCGGGTGAAAAACTGTTTTTT
>TRBV28|.|TRBJ2-5|.|15
CASSNRDTWQETQYF
TGTGCCAGCAGCAACCGGGACACGTGGCAAGAGACCCAGTACTTC
>TRBV5-1|.|TRBJ2-1|.|16
CASSPRDRAPGNEQFF
TGCGCCAGCAGCCCCCGGGACCGAGCTCCTGGCAATGAGCAGTTCTTC
>TRBV2|TRBD1|TRBJ1-5|few|13
CASRQGVNQPQHF
TGTGCCAGCAGACAGGGGGTCAATCAGCCCCAGCATTTT
>TRBV5-1|.|TRBJ2-7|.|15
CASSINTGRSYEQYF
TGCGCCAGCAGCATCAACACCGGCCGTTCCTACGAGCAGTACTTC
>TRBV11-2|.|TRBJ2-3|.|13
CASSLDTRVTQYF
TGTGCCAGCAGCTTAGACACCCGAGTTACGCAGTATTTT